A single sample is the source of the 17 T cell receptor beta chains below, sequenced in a study of cytomegalovirus exposure and HLA in healthy donors. The PCR ran on 60 Vbeta and 13 Jbeta primers. TCRdb's copy holds only in-frame clones and misses some; the assay was immunoSEQ multiplex PCR. The repertoire has around 150,000 clones, about 72% of them found once; the top ten carry 1.2% to 1.5%. The sequencing input was PBMCs. These receptors all stem from a man in his sixties in good health and CMV-seronegative.

The chain recombines TRBV5-1 with TRBJ1-4; no definite D call. The V gene's germline CDR1 is SGHRS and CDR2 YFSETQ. The CDR3 consists of 15 residues. V lost 3 bases to trimming and J lost 8 bases, with 17 bases between them. The CDR3 sequence: CASSWASGRGEKLFF. The CDR3 nucleotides are TGCGCCAGCAGCTGGGCTTCGGGGAGAGGAGAAAAACTGTTTTTT.

CDR3 DNA: TGCGCCAGCAGTGATCGTTTAGCGGGAGGTTATGAGCAGTTCTTC. Protein product: CASSDRLAGGYEQFF. The rearrangement joins TRBV10-1 to TRBJ2-1, with 10 positions matching TRBD2. With 3 bases clipped from V and 8 bases from J, the junction kept 7 bases outside the gene matches. This CDR3 comprises 15 residues. Germline CDR1 and CDR2: WNHNN and SYGVQD (reference sequence).

This clone came up once. This chain's CDR3 is CASSVGSVSSYEQYF. In DNA form, the CDR3 reads TGTGCCAGCAGCGTAGGAAGCGTCAGCTCCTACGAGCAGTACTTC. This sequence joins TRBV9 and TRBJ2-7; the D is unclear. CDR1 and CDR2 (germline): SGDLS, YYNGEE. V lost 0 bases to trimming and J lost 0 bases, with 10 bases between them. The CDR3 has 15 amino acids.

The sample holds a few counts of this clone. This rearrangement joins TRBV27 to TRBJ2-7; 13 bases map to TRBD2. The CDR3 extends over 17 amino acids. J was trimmed by 2 bases and V by 5 bases; bases with no gene match: 9. In germline, CDR1 is MNHEY, CDR2 SMNVEV (reference sequence). The DNA of the CDR3 is TGTGCCAGCAGTCCCCGGACTAGCGGGAGACGCACCTACGAGCAGTACTTC. Protein sequence: CASSPRTSGRRTYEQYF.

This clone was picked up a small number of times. The CDR3 region is CASSAGGQGGLVEQFF. CDR3 sequence (DNA): TGCGCCAGCAGCGCGGGGGGACAGGGGGGGTTGGTGGAGCAGTTCTTC. The chain recombines TRBV5-1 with TRBJ2-1, with 11 nucleotides matching TRBD1. V lost 4 bases and J lost 10; bases outside the gene matches: 13. CDR3 length: 16 amino acids. Germline CDR1 SGHRS, CDR2 YFSETQ.

This chain joins TRBV5-1 and TRBJ1-1; no clear D gene. CDR3 length: 15 residues. Germline CDR1 SGHRS, CDR2 YFSETQ. V gave up 0 bases and J gave up 4 bases, with 13 bases separating them. CDR3: CASSLGGSGSTEAFF. DNA of the CDR3: TGCGCCAGCAGCTTGGGCGGGAGTGGGAGCACTGAAGCTTTCTTT.

This chain uses TRBV4-3 with TRBJ1-2; the D gene is possibly TRBD1 (6 bases). Germline CDR1 and CDR2: LGHNA and YSLEER. Deletions cut 0 bases from V and 6 bases from J, with 23 bases between. CDR3 length: 18 residues. CDR3 loop: CASSQDRGAGSGQDGYTF. DNA of the CDR3: TGCGCCAGCAGCCAAGATCGGGGGGCAGGGTCGGGGCAGGATGGCTACACCTTC.

The V call is TRBV4-1, the J call TRBJ2-1, with D possibly matching TRBD2 (5 bases). This CDR3 is built from 17 residues. CDR1 MGHRA and CDR2 YSYEKL come from the germline V gene. Trimming stripped 1 base from V and 0 bases from J, with 13 bases between. CDR3 loop: CASSQGERRSSYNEQFF. CDR3 DNA: TGCGCCAGCAGCCAAGGGGAGCGGAGGAGCTCCTACAATGAGCAGTTCTTC.

V is TRBV12-5 and J is TRBJ2-7; TRBD1 matches at 8 bases. The CDR3 extends over 13 amino acids. In germline, CDR1 is LGHNT, CDR2 FRNRAP. With V trimmed by 1 base and J by 9 bases, 5 bases remained unmatched. CDR3 protein: CASGLEVTGGQYF. The CDR3 DNA follows: TGTGCTAGTGGTTTGGAAGTAACAGGGGGGCAGTACTTC.

This sequence joins TRBV5-4 and TRBJ2-2; TRBD1 might be the D (5 bases). Trimming shortened V by 9 bases and J by 3 bases, and 12 bases separated the two germline ends. Looked up from germline, CDR1 is SGHNT and CDR2 is YYREEE (reference sequence). The CDR3 length is 13 residues. The CDR3 sequence is CATPRADTGELFF. DNA for the CDR3: TGTGCCACCCCCAGGGCAGACACCGGGGAGCTGTTTTTT.

About this clone itself: This specimen includes other DNA sequences encoding the same CDR3. CDR3 loop: CASSLGTGYEQYF. The CDR3 nucleotides read TGCGCCAGCAGCTTGGGGACAGGATACGAGCAGTACTTC. The genes are TRBV5-1 and TRBJ2-7; 7 nucleotides match TRBD1. V gave up 0 bases and J gave up 4 bases; unmatched junction bases: 1. The CDR3 sequence is 13 residues long. Per the germline V gene, CDR1 is SGHRS and CDR2 is YFSETQ.

The chain has TRBV5-8 and TRBJ1-2, with D possibly matching TRBD1 (6 bases). Germline V gives CDR1 SGHTS, CDR2 YDEGEE. V lost 0 bases and J lost 3, with 12 bases in between. The CDR3 is 15 amino acids. The CDR3 DNA follows: TGTGCCAGCAGCTTGGGGCAGGGGCATGACTATGGCTACACCTTC. This encodes CASSLGQGHDYGYTF.

The gene calls are TRBV5-4 and TRBJ1-2; 8 bases fit TRBD1. The germline CDR1 and CDR2 sequences are SGHNT and YYREEE (reference sequence). With 2 bases clipped from V and 8 bases from J, the junction kept 11 bases outside the gene matches. This CDR3 has 15 amino acids. The CDR3 loop is CASSFRAAGGDGYTF. CDR3 in DNA: TGTGCCAGCAGCTTCAGGGCCGCAGGGGGCGACGGCTACACCTTC.

The chain joins TRBV19 to TRBJ1-5; D might be TRBD1 (6 bases). CDR1 and CDR2 (germline): LNHDA, SQIVND (reference sequence). Trimming pared 3 bases from V and 4 bases from J, leaving 10 bases between. This CDR3 comprises 14 residues. The CDR3 DNA reads as TGTGCCAGTAGTATTGGGACACCAAATCAGCCCCAGCATTTT. It yields the protein CASSIGTPNQPQHF. Combining the CDR3 with reference TRBV19 and TRBJ1-5 gives the whole variable domain DGGITQSPKYLFRKEGQNVTLSCEQNLNHDAMYWYRQDPGQGLRLIYYSQIVNDFQKGDIAEGYSVSREKKESFPLTVTSAQKNPTAFYLCASSIGTPNQPQHFGDGTRLSIL.

The chain employs TRBV4-3 and TRBJ1-1; D ambiguous. This CDR3 has 15 residues. Germline V gives CDR1 LGHNA, CDR2 YSLEER. Between the trimmed V and J ends, which lost 1 base and 0 bases, there was a span of 9 bases. CDR3 in amino acids: CASSQGAGLNTEAFF. CDR3 coding DNA: TGCGCCAGCAGCCAAGGCGCGGGGTTGAACACTGAAGCTTTCTTT.

The J gene is TRBJ1-1, the V gene TRBV7-9; TRBD1 aligns across 9 bases. V was clipped by 5 bases and J by 3 bases; unmatched bases: 4. From germline, CDR1 is SEHNR and CDR2 FQNEAQ (reference sequence). CDR3 length: 14 residues. In DNA form, the CDR3 reads TGTGCCAGCAGCGCGGACAGGGGAGACACTGAAGCTTTCTTT. Translating gives CASSADRGDTEAFF.

The V and J genes are TRBV6-5 and TRBJ1-2; TRBD1 might be the D (5 bases). This CDR3 has 15 amino acids. V gave up 2 bases and J gave up 2 bases, with 12 bases separating them. Germline CDR1 reads MNHEY; CDR2 reads SVGAGI. In nucleotides, the CDR3 is TGTGCCAGCAGTTACGGGGCACCCCGGAACTATGGCTACACCTTC. Protein product: CASSYGAPRNYGYTF.